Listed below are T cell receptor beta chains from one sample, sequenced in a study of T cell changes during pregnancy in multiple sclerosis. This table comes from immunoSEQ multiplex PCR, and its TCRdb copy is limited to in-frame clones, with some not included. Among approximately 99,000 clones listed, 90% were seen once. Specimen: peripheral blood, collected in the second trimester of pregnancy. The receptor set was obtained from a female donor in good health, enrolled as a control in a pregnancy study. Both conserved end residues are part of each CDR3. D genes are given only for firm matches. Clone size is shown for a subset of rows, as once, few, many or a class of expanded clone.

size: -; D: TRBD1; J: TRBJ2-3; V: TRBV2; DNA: TGTGCCAGCACCCACAGACAGGGGAGCACAGATACGCAGTATTTT; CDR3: CASTHRQGSTDTQYF
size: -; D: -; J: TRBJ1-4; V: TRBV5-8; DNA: TGTGCCAGCAGCTTGGGGTTGAGGGAAAAACTGTTTTTT; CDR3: CASSLGLREKLFF
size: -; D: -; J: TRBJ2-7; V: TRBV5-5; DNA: TGTGCCAGCAGTCCGGGTTACGAGCAGTACTTC; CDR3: CASSPGYEQYF
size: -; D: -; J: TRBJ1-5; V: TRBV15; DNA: TGTGCCACCAGCAGACTTTGGGAGGTTGGCAATCAGCCCCAGCATTTT; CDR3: CATSRLWEVGNQPQHF
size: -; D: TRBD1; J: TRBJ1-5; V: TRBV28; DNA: TGTGCCAGCAGTACACAGGGGCGAAAACAGCCCCAGCATTTT; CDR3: CASSTQGRKQPQHF
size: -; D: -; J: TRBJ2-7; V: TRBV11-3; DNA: TGTGCCAGCAGCTTGGGGGCATACTCCTACGAGCAGTACTTC; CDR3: CASSLGAYSYEQYF
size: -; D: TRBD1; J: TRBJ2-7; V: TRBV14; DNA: TGTGCCAGCAGCCAAGTAGACAGGGTCTACGAGCAGTACTTC; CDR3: CASSQVDRVYEQYF
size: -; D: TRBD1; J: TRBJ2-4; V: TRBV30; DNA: TGTGCCTGGAGTGTACGGATCGGACAGGGGGCGTCTCTGGCCAAAAACATTCAGTACTTC; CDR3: CAWSVRIGQGASLAKNIQYF
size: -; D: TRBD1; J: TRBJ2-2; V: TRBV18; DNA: TGTGCCAGCTCAACCATGGGACAGGGGTACACCGGGGAGCTGTTTTTT; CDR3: CASSTMGQGYTGELFF
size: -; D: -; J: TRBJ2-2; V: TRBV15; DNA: TGTGCCACCAGCAGAGATTATTTGTCAGGAGGGACCGGGGAGCTGTTTTTT; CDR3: CATSRDYLSGGTGELFF
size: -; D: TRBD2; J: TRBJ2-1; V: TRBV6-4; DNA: TGTGCCAGCAGTGACGGGCTAGCGGGGGGAGAGCAGTTCTTC; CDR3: CASSDGLAGGEQFF
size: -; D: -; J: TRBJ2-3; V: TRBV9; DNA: TGTGCCAGCAGCGCCCCAGTAGAGGAGACCTCTCTGTATTTT; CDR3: CASSAPVEETSLYF
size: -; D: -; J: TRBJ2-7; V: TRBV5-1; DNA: TGCGCCAGCAGCCTACAGGGTTGGGGTGGCGAGCAGTACTTC; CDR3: CASSLQGWGGEQYF
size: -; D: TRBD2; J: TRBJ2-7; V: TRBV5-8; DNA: TGTGCCAGCAGCTTCTACTCGGGGGGGCCCTACGAGCAGTACTTC; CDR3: CASSFYSGGPYEQYF
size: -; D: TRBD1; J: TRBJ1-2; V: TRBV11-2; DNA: TGTGCCAGCAGCAGGGCAGGGGGCTATGGCTACACCTTC; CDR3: CASSRAGGYGYTF
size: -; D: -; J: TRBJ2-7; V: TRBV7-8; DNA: TGTGCCAGCAGCTCTTCCGGGAATTCCTACGAGCAGTACTTC; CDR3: CASSSSGNSYEQYF
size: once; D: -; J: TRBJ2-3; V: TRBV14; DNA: TGTGCCAGCAGCCAAGGGCTCACAGATACGCAGTATTTT; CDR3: CASSQGLTDTQYF
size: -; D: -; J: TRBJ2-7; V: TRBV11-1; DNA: TGTGCCAGCAGCTTATCCGGGGTAAGGGAGCAGTACTTC; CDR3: CASSLSGVREQYF
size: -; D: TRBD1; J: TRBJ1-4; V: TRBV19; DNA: TGTGCCAGTAGTATGGGACAGGCCTCGGGGGAAAAACTGTTTTTT; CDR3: CASSMGQASGEKLFF
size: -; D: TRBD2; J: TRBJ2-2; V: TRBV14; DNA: TGTGCCAGCAGCCCGAAGAAGACTAGCGGGGGCCTCAACACCGGGGAGCTGTTTTTT; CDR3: CASSPKKTSGGLNTGELFF
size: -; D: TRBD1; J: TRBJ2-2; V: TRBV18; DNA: TGTGCCAGCTCACCATATCCAGGGGGGAACACCGGGGAGCTGTTTTTT; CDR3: CASSPYPGGNTGELFF
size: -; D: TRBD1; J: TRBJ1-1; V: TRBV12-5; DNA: TGTGCTAGTGGTCCCGACAGGGCGGTGAACACTGAAGCTTTCTTT; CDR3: CASGPDRAVNTEAFF
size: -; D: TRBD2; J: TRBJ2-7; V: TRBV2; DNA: TGTGCCAGCAGTGGCCCCGGCGGGAGCTCCTACGAGCAGTACTTC; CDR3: CASSGPGGSSYEQYF
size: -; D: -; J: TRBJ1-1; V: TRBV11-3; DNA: TGTGCCAGCAGCTTAGGAGGGAACACTGAAGCTTTCTTT; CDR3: CASSLGGNTEAFF
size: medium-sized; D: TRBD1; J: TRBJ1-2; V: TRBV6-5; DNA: TGTGCCAGCAGTTACTCGACAGGGTTCGGAGGCTACACCTTC; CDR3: CASSYSTGFGGYTF
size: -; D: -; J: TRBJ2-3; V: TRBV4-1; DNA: TGCGCCAGCAGCCAAGAGACAGCCGGCACAGATACGCAGTATTTT; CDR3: CASSQETAGTDTQYF
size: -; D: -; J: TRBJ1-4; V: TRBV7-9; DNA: TGTGCCAGCAGCCGTACGGGGGTCCTAAATGAAAAACTGTTTTTT; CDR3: CASSRTGVLNEKLFF
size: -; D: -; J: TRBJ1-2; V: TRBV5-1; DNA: TGCGCCAGCAGCTTGGAAGGAGGGTCTCAACGTAACTATGGCTACACCTTC; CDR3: CASSLEGGSQRNYGYTF
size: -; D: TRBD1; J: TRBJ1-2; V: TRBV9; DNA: TGTGCCAGCAGCTACGGACACAGGGGCCCAACAGGCCCGACGGACGGCTACACCTTC; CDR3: CASSYGHRGPTGPTDGYTF